This TCR beta chain was obtained from a study of chemoradiotherapy in HPV16-positive cancers. J was trimmed by 5 bases and V by 6 bases; bases with no gene match: 8. The germline CDR1 and CDR2 sequences are SGHAT and FQNNGV. CDR3 length: 15 residues. The method was immunoSEQ multiplex PCR; TCRdb's version includes in-frame clones alone and lacks a portion of them. The sample has more than 9,000 clones, roughly 80% seen once. This rearrangement joins TRBV11-2 to TRBJ2-1; 9 bases agree with TRBD2. This material was obtained from a patient who underwent chemoradiotherapy. The clonotype comes from a human donor with HPV-associated anogenital cancer. In DNA, the CDR3 is TGTGCCAGCAGTTCCCTGGGACTAGCAGACAATGAGCAGTTCTTC. It translates to CASSSLGLADNEQFF.